This T cell receptor (beta chain) came from a study of T cells in Graves' hyperthyroidism and ophthalmopathy. In germline, CDR1 is MNHNS, CDR2 SASEGT. The germline V and J ends were trimmed by 7 bases and 5 bases, with 14 bases remaining between them. This CDR3 is built from 13 residues. The source material, RNA transcripts, was used to amplify TCR beta CDR3 regions. Carried out on the TCR CDR3, a first-round RT-PCR used the HTBI primer set. TCRdb processed the multiplex PCR reads anew with MiXCR; each CDR3 protein has one entry. In the table there are approximately 400,000 distinct CDR3 sequences, approximately 15% of which are singletons. Newly diagnosed hyperthyroidism, duration under 2 months, in patients aged 18 to 65.

The sample taken for sequencing was blood. This chain links TRBV6-1 with TRBJ1-1; the D gene is possibly TRBD1 (5 bases). This clonotype was obtained from a woman under 30 with Graves' hyperthyroidism. The DNA for the CDR3 is TGTGCCAGCACCACAAAGGGGTCTACTGAAGCTTTCTTT. As protein: CASTTKGSTEAFF.